What follows are 31 T cell receptor beta chains derived from one specimen sequenced in a study of lymphopenia after photon versus proton radiotherapy. The data were produced by immunoSEQ multiplex PCR, yet TCRdb's version contains in-frame clones alone and is incomplete. The sample includes roughly 38,000 clones, roughly nine tenths of them seen just once. The sequenced sample was peripheral blood, obtained from a patient treated with photon-based radiotherapy. These receptors were taken from a man aged 60-69 years with cholangiocarcinoma.

The chain uses TRBV5-1 and TRBJ2-7; 10 positions match TRBD1. The length of the CDR3 is 14 residues. Looked up from germline, CDR1 is SGHRS and CDR2 is YFSETQ. V dropped 4 bases and J dropped 5; count of bases not matched to a gene: 6. CDR3 in amino acids: CASSVGQGDNEQYF. The CDR3 coding sequence is TGCGCCAGCAGCGTAGGACAGGGGGACAACGAGCAGTACTTC.

V gene TRBV5-1 combines with J gene TRBJ2-3; 7 nucleotides line up with TRBD2. This CDR3 region has 15 residues. The V and J ends lost 6 bases and 4 bases, in that order; junction bases with no gene match: 11. CDR1 is SGHRS, CDR2 YFSETQ, per germline. As DNA, the CDR3 is TGCGCCAGCACGGGGCGGGGGAATTCAGCAGATACGCAGTATTTT. Translated: CASTGRGNSADTQYF.

The chain couples TRBV19 to TRBJ2-5; 9 nucleotides match TRBD2. Germline V lookup: CDR1 LNHDA, CDR2 SQIVND (reference sequence). This CDR3 is 15 amino acids long. V lost 4 bases, J lost 1 base, and 4 bases stayed unmatched. CDR3 region: CASSKGAGGQETQYF. The DNA for the CDR3 is TGTGCCAGTAGTAAGGGAGCGGGGGGCCAAGAGACCCAGTACTTC.

The J gene is TRBJ1-4, the V gene TRBV19; D is perhaps TRBD1 (6 bases). V shed 7 bases and J shed 1 base, with 13 bases lying between them. This CDR3 has 15 amino acids. CDR1 and CDR2 from the germline V gene are LNHDA and SQIVND (reference sequence). Here the CDR3 DNA reads TGTGCCAGTAATTCGGGGGGCGTAACTAATGAAAAACTGTTTTTT. Protein product: CASNSGGVTNEKLFF.

This clone was seen just once. This chain links TRBV28 with TRBJ2-7; D not certain. V gave up 5 bases and J gave up 0 bases, with 11 bases separating them. Germline CDR1 reads MDHEN; CDR2 reads SYDVKM. The CDR3 length is 14 residues. The CDR3 sequence: CASSLQVFSYEQYF. The CDR3 nucleotides are TGTGCCAGCAGTCTTCAGGTTTTCTCCTACGAGCAGTACTTC.

V is TRBV6-1 and J is TRBJ2-1; 7 positions agree with TRBD1. J lost 4 bases, V lost 2 bases, and 2 bases had no gene match. This CDR3 is built from 14 residues. Germline V gives CDR1 MNHNS, CDR2 SASEGT. CDR3 nucleotides: TGTGCCAGCAGTGAAAGGGGACAGTACAATGAGCAGTTCTTC. Its translation is CASSERGQYNEQFF.

The V gene is TRBV5-1, the J gene TRBJ1-1, with D unresolved. Germline V gene data show CDR1 as SGHRS and CDR2 as YFSETQ. The length of the CDR3 is 15 residues. The ends were cut back, 0 bases at V and 4 bases at J, with 13 bases in the middle. CDR3 bases: TGCGCCAGCAGCTTGGGGGCGGCGTGGGGCACTGAAGCTTTCTTT. Its protein is CASSLGAAWGTEAFF.

The chain uses TRBV6-1 and TRBJ2-5, with 7 nucleotides matching TRBD2. Trimming cost V 4 bases and J 4 bases; bases outside gene matches: 12. The CDR3 totals 16 residues. Germline assignment: CDR1 MNHNS and CDR2 SASEGT. CDR3: CASSAPGEGAPETQYF. CDR3 coding DNA: TGTGCCAGCAGTGCCCCGGGGGAGGGTGCTCCAGAGACCCAGTACTTC.

The rearrangement joins TRBV5-4 to TRBJ2-1; TRBD2 matches at 7 bases. CDR1 and CDR2 (germline): SGHNT, YYREEE (reference sequence). V gave up 0 bases and J gave up 0 bases; unmatched junction bases: 3. The CDR3 is 16 amino acids. CDR3 amino acids: CASSLAGGSSYNEQFF. In nucleotides, the CDR3 is TGTGCCAGCAGCTTGGCCGGGGGGAGCTCCTACAATGAGCAGTTCTTC.

V is TRBV5-1 and J is TRBJ1-2, with a tentative D call TRBD1 (5 bases). V was pared by 0 bases and J by 1 base, with 13 bases between. Per germline, CDR1 SGHRS and CDR2 YFSETQ. The CDR3 length is 16 residues. The CDR3 is CASSLGADDSNYGYTF. CDR3 nucleotides: TGCGCCAGCAGCTTGGGGGCGGATGACAGTAACTATGGCTACACCTTC.

V usage is TRBV2 and J usage is TRBJ1-5, with 8 bases that match TRBD1. The CDR3 spans 14 residues. Germline loops: CDR1 SNHLY, CDR2 FYNNEI. V was clipped by 6 bases and J by 7 bases; unmatched bases: 8. CDR3 protein: CASRGTGDLQPQHF. In DNA, the CDR3 is TGTGCCAGCAGGGGGACAGGAGATCTCCAGCCCCAGCATTTT.

This clone was found a few times. The chain has TRBV15 and TRBJ1-1; D is unclear. The CDR3 totals 12 residues. Trimming stripped 0 bases from V and 10 bases from J, with 9 bases between. The germline gives CDR1 LNHNV, CDR2 YYDKDF (reference sequence). The CDR3 loop is CATSRDDLGAFF. CDR3 DNA: TGTGCCACCAGCAGAGACGATCTGGGAGCTTTCTTT.

Note on this clone: Its ends do not fully match the called genes, so a read error is possible. The genes are TRBV11-2 and TRBJ2-7; possibly TRBD1 for D (5 bases). The CDR3 consists of 13 residues. Germline loops: CDR1 SGHAT, CDR2 FQNNGV. The CDR3 DNA reads as TGTGCCAGCGGCTTCTCAGGGATAGGGGAGCAGTACTTC. It encodes CASGFSGIGEQYF.

The rearrangement joins TRBV11-2 to TRBJ2-2; no reliable D call. The V end lost 2 bases, the J end lost 6 bases, and 13 bases lay between the germline ends. The CDR3 contains 15 residues. Germline V CDR1 and CDR2: SGHAT, FQNNGV. In DNA, the CDR3 is TGTGCCAGCAGCTTAAGGATAGGTCGAGCCGGGGAGCTGTTTTTT. Residues: CASSLRIGRAGELFF.

V is TRBV29-1 and J is TRBJ2-5; 8 bases are a match to TRBD1. The CDR3 runs 16 residues. V lost 7 bases and J lost 2; bases outside the gene matches: 15. Germline CDR1 reads SQVTM; CDR2 reads ANQGSEA. This CDR3 is CSARPWTGSDQETQYF. As DNA, the CDR3 is TGCAGCGCGCGCCCCTGGACAGGGAGTGATCAAGAGACCCAGTACTTC.

The table lists this clone with a count of one. J is TRBJ1-5 and V is TRBV28; 7 nucleotides agree with TRBD1. Per germline, CDR1 MDHEN and CDR2 SYDVKM. V lost 3 bases and J lost 0; bases outside the gene matches: 11. This CDR3 spans 18 amino acids. The DNA of the CDR3 is TGTGCCAGCAGTTTTACCAGGGGGGCAGGAAATAGCAATCAGCCCCAGCATTTT. Translating it yields CASSFTRGAGNSNQPQHF.

This clone was recorded only once. The V call is TRBV2, the J call TRBJ1-1; D call uncertain. With 4 bases removed from V and 1 base from J, the gap between germline ends came to 13 bases. Looked up from germline, CDR1 is SNHLY and CDR2 is FYNNEI. The CDR3 has 15 amino acids. CDR3 in amino acids: CASSAQYVGNTEAFF. The CDR3 coding sequence is TGTGCCAGCAGTGCGCAATATGTGGGGAACACTGAAGCTTTCTTT.

The CDR3, as DNA: TGTGCCAGTAGCAGGGACAGACAACAAGAGACCCAGTACTTC. Its protein product is CASSRDRQQETQYF. This rearrangement joins TRBV19 to TRBJ2-5; 7 positions agree with TRBD1. With 6 bases clipped from V and 2 bases from J, the junction kept 6 bases outside the gene matches. CDR1 is LNHDA, CDR2 SQIVND, per germline (reference sequence). The length of the CDR3 is 14 residues.

The chain employs TRBV7-3 and TRBJ2-1, with 9 bases matching TRBD2. CDR3 length: 16 residues. V was clipped by 1 base and J by 5 bases; unmatched bases: 6. Germline values: CDR1 SGHTA, CDR2 FQGTGA. CDR3 loop: CASSLRRTSADNEQFF. CDR3 bases: TGTGCCAGCAGCTTAAGGAGGACTAGCGCCGACAATGAGCAGTTCTTC.

The chain links TRBV28 to TRBJ1-1; D is perhaps TRBD1 (5 bases). CDR1 is MDHEN, CDR2 SYDVKM, per germline. The V and J ends lost 3 bases and 4 bases respectively, with 15 bases between them. There are 15 residues in the CDR3. CDR3 protein: CASSFTGPGRTEAFF. CDR3 DNA sequence: TGTGCCAGCAGTTTCACGGGGCCCGGACGCACTGAAGCTTTCTTT.

V and J are TRBV7-2 and TRBJ2-1, with TRBD1 matching over 7 bases. After removal of 3 bases from V and 5 bases from J, the junction contained 4 bases not matched to a gene. Looked up from germline, CDR1 is SGHTA and CDR2 is FQGNSA. The CDR3 spans 14 residues. This chain's CDR3 is CASSFRDSNNEQFF. The CDR3 nucleotides are TGTGCCAGCAGCTTCCGGGACAGCAACAATGAGCAGTTCTTC.

The V gene is TRBV5-1, the J gene TRBJ1-1; D possibly corresponds to TRBD1 (5 bases). This CDR3 has 14 amino acids. V gave up 4 bases and J gave up 0 bases, with 10 bases separating them. Germline-derived CDR1 and CDR2 are SGHRS and YFSETQ. The CDR3 region is CASSQGPMNTEAFF. The CDR3 nucleotides read TGCGCCAGCAGCCAGGGACCCATGAACACTGAAGCTTTCTTT. The full variable domain, completed using reference TRBV5-1 and TRBJ1-1, is KAGVTQTPRYLIKTRGQQVTLSCSPISGHRSVSWYQQTPGQGLQFLFEYFSETQRNKGNFPGRFSGRQFSNSRSEMNVSTLELGDSALYLCASSQGPMNTEAFFGQGTRLTVV.

V and J are TRBV11-2 and TRBJ1-3; D gene ambiguous. Between the trimmed V and J ends, which lost 1 base and 3 bases, there was a span of 7 bases. Germline CDR1 and CDR2: SGHAT and FQNNGV. The CDR3 covers 14 residues. DNA for the CDR3: TGTGCCAGCAGCTTAGCATTGGATGGAAACACCATATATTTT. Its translation is CASSLALDGNTIYF.

DNA for the CDR3: TGTGCCAGCAGGCCCCGTAACCAAGAGACCCAGTACTTC. Its protein product is CASRPRNQETQYF. The chain links TRBV5-5 to TRBJ2-5; the D is unclear. The CDR3 extends over 13 amino acids. From germline, CDR1 is SGHKS and CDR2 YYEKEE (reference sequence). V lost 5 bases, J lost 0 bases, and 8 bases lay in between.

The V gene is TRBV19, the J gene TRBJ1-1; D perhaps matches TRBD1 (5 bases). The length of the CDR3 is 13 residues. From germline, CDR1 is LNHDA and CDR2 SQIVND (reference sequence). Between the trimmed V and J ends, which lost 3 bases and 4 bases, there was a span of 9 bases. CDR3 residues: CASSMGGATEAFF. CDR3 nucleotide sequence: TGTGCCAGTAGTATGGGGGGTGCCACTGAAGCTTTCTTT.

The V gene is TRBV5-1, the J gene TRBJ2-1; 7 nucleotides align to TRBD2. Germline values: CDR1 SGHRS, CDR2 YFSETQ. The CDR3 loop spans 16 amino acids. After removal of 1 base from V and 3 bases from J, the junction contained 7 bases not matched to a gene. The CDR3 reads CASSLMASGNYNEQFF. CDR3 DNA: TGCGCCAGCAGCTTGATGGCTAGCGGTAACTACAATGAGCAGTTCTTC. Combining the CDR3 with reference TRBV5-1 and TRBJ2-1 gives the whole variable domain KAGVTQTPRYLIKTRGQQVTLSCSPISGHRSVSWYQQTPGQGLQFLFEYFSETQRNKGNFPGRFSGRQFSNSRSEMNVSTLELGDSALYLCASSLMASGNYNEQFFGPGTRLTVL.

This rearrangement joins TRBV28 to TRBJ2-7, with 7 bases aligning to TRBD1. The CDR3 spans 14 residues. From germline, CDR1 is MDHEN and CDR2 SYDVKM. J lost 5 bases, V lost 6 bases, and 10 bases had no gene match. CDR3 nucleotide sequence: TGTGCCAGCAGCTATTACAGGGGCCGCAACGAGCAGTACTTC. This translates into CASSYYRGRNEQYF.

The chain is built from TRBV9 and TRBJ1-6; TRBD1 is a possible D gene (5 bases). Germline V gene data show CDR1 as SGDLS and CDR2 as YYNGEE. The V gene lost 0 bases and the J gene lost 9 bases, with 7 bases spanning the gap. This CDR3 is 13 amino acids long. The CDR3 reads CASSVGDGSPLHF. CDR3 sequence (DNA): TGTGCCAGCAGCGTAGGGGACGGTTCACCCCTCCACTTT.

This clone has a single count. The V gene is TRBV11-3, the J gene TRBJ2-1; 10 positions agree with TRBD1. This CDR3 contains 13 residues. The V segment lost 1 base and the J segment 13 bases; nucleotides outside the gene matches: 4. Germline V gene sequence: CDR1 SGHNT, CDR2 YENEEA. The CDR3 nucleotides are TGTGCCAGCAGCTTAGGCGGGACAGGGGTCCAGTTCTTC. This translates into CASSLGGTGVQFF.

Comments on this clone: The sample contains more than one DNA sequence encoding this CDR3. V and J are TRBV6-1 and TRBJ1-2; D gene uncertain. Germline CDR1 MNHNS, CDR2 SASEGT. V was shortened by 1 base and J by 4 bases, with 1 base between the two germline ends. The CDR3 sequence is 11 residues long. CDR3 nucleotides: TGTGCCAGCAGTGAAGGCTATGGCTACACCTTC. Amino acids: CASSEGYGYTF.

This clone showed up just once. This chain connects TRBV7-6 to TRBJ2-1; 14 bases line up with TRBD2. With V trimmed by 4 bases and J by 4 bases, 3 bases remained unmatched. The CDR3 is 16 residues long. Germline V gene data show CDR1 as SGHVS and CDR2 as FNYEAQ. The CDR3 is CASSSTSGGDYNEQFF. The CDR3 bases are TGTGCCAGCAGCTCGACTAGCGGGGGGGATTACAATGAGCAGTTCTTC.